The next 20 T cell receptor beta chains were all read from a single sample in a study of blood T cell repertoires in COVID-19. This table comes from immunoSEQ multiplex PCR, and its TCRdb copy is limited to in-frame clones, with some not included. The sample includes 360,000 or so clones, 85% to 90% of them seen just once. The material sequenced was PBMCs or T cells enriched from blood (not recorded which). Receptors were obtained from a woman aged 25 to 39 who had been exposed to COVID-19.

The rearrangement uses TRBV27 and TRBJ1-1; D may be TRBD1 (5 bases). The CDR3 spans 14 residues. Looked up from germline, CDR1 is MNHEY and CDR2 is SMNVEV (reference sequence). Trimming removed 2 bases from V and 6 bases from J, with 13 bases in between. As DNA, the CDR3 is TGTGCCAGCAGTTTAGTCCGACAGAATGCTGAAGCTTTCTTT. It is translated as CASSLVRQNAEAFF.

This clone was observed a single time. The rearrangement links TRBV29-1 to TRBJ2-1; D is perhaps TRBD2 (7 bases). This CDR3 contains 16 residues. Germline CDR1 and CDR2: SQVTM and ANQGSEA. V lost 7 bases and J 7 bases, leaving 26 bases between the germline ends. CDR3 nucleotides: TGCAGCGCCCCCCTGGGGGGGGCGGCGAGTTGGAATGAGCAGTTCTTC. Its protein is CSAPLGGAASWNEQFF.

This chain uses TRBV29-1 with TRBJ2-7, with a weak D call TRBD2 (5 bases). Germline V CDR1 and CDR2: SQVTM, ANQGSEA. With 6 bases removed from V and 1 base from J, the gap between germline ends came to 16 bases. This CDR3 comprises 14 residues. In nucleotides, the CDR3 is TGCAGCGTACTCGCAAGGTCGGGATCCTACGAGCAGTACTTC. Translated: CSVLARSGSYEQYF.

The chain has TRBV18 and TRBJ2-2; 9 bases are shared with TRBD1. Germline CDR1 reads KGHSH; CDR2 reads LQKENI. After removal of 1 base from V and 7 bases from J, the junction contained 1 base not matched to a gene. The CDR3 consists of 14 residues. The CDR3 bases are TGTGCCAGCTCACCACTGGACAGGGGCGGGGAGCTGTTTTTT. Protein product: CASSPLDRGGELFF.

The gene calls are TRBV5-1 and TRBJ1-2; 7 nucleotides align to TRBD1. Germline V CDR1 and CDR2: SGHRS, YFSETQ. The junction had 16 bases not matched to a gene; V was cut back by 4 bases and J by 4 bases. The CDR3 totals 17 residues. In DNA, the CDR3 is TGCGCCAGCAGCCGGACATCTATAGCGGGACAGAGCTATGGCTACACCTTC. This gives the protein CASSRTSIAGQSYGYTF.

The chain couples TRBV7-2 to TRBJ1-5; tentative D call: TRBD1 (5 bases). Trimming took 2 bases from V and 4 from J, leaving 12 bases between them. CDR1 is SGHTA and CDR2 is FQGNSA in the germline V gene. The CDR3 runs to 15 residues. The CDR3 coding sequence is TGTGCCAGCAGCTTATGGGTCCAGGGTAATCAGCCCCAGCATTTT. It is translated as CASSLWVQGNQPQHF.

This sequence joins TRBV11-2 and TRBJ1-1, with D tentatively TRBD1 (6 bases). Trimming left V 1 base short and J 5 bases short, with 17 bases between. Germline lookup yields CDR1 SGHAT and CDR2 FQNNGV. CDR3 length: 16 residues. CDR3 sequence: CASSLVAGGLATEAFF. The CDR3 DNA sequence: TGTGCCAGCAGCTTAGTCGCGGGGGGCCTAGCTACTGAAGCTTTCTTT.

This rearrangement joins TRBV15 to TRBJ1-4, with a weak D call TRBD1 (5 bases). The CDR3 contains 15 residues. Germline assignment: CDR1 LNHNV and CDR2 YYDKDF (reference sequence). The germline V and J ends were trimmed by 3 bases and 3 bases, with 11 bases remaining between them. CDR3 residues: CATSSPRAANEKLFF. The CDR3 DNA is TGTGCCACCAGCAGTCCCAGGGCTGCTAATGAAAAACTGTTTTTT.

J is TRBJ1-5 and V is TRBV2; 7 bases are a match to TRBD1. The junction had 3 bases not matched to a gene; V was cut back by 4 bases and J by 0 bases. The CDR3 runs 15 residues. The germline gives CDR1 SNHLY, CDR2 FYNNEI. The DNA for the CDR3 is TGTGCCAGCAGTGCACAGGGGAATAGCAATCAGCCCCAGCATTTT. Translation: CASSAQGNSNQPQHF.

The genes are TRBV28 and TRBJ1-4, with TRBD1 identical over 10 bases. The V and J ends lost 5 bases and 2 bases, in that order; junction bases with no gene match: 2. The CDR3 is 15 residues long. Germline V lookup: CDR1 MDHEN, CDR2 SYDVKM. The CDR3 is CASSDRGRTNEKLFF. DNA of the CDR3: TGTGCCAGCAGTGACAGGGGGCGGACTAATGAAAAACTGTTTTTT.

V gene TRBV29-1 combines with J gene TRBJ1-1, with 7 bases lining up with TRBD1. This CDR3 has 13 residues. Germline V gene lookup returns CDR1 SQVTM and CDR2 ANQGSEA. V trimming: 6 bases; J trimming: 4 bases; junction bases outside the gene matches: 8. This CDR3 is CSVSTGIGTEAFF. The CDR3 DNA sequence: TGCAGCGTCTCGACAGGGATCGGCACTGAAGCTTTCTTT.

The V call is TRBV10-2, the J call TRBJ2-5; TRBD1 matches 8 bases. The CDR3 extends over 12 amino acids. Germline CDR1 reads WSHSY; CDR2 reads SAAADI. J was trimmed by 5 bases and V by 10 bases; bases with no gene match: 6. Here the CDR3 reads CAKTGGRETQYF. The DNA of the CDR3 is TGCGCCAAAACAGGGGGGAGGGAGACCCAGTACTTC.

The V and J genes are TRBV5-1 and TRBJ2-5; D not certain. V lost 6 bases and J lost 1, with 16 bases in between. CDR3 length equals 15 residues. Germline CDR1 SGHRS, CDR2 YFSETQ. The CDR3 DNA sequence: TGCGCCAGCAACCTAAACCCCGGGTCCCAAGAGACCCAGTACTTC. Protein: CASNLNPGSQETQYF.

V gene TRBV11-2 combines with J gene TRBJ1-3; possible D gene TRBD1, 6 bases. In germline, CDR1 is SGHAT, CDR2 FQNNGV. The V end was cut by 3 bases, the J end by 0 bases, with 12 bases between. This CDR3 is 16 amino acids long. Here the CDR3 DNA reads TGTGCCAGCAGCTTTCCTGGGACACACTCTGGAAACACCATATATTTT. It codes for CASSFPGTHSGNTIYF.

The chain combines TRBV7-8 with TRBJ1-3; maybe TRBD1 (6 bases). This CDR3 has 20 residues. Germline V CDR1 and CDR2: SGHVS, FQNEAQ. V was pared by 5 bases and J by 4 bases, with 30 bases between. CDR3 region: CASSPPLWDNRVRLGNTIYF. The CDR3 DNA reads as TGTGCCAGCAGCCCTCCACTATGGGACAACCGTGTTCGCTTAGGAAACACCATATATTTT.

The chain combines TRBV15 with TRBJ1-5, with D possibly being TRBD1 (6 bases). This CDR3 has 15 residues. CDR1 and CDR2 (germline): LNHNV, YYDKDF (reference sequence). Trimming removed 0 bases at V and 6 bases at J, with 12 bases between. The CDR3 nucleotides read TGTGCCACCAGCAGAGAGTACGGGGGGCTTCAGCCCCAGCATTTT. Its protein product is CATSREYGGLQPQHF. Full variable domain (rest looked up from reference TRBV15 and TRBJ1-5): DAMVIQNPRYQVTQFGKPVTLSCSQTLNHNVMYWYQQKSSQAPKLLFHYYDKDFNNEADTPDNFQSRRPNTSFCFLDIRSPGLGDTAMYLCATSREYGGLQPQHFGDGTRLSIL.

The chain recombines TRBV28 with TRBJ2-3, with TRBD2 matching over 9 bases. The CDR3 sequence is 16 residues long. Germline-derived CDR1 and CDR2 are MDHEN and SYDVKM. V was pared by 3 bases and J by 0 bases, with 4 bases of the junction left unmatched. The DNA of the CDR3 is TGTGCCAGCAGTTTGGCAACTAGCGGGAGCACAGATACGCAGTATTTT. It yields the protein CASSLATSGSTDTQYF.

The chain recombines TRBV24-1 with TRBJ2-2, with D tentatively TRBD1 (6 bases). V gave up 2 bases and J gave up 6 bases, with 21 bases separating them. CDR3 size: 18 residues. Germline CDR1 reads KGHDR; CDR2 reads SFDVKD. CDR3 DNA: TGTGCCACCAGTGATTCCGGTCGAGGCAGGGGAAGGGCCGGGGAGCTGTTTTTT. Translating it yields CATSDSGRGRGRAGELFF.

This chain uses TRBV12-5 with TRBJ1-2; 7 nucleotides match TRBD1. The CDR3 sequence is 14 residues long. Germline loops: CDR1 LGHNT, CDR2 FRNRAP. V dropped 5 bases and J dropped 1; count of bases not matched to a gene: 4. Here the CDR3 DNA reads TGTGCTAGTGGTCCAGGGGGGAATAACTATGGCTACACCTTC. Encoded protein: CASGPGGNNYGYTF. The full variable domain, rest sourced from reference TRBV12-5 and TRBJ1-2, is DARVTQTPRHKVTEMGQEVTMRCQPILGHNTVFWYRQTMMQGLELLAYFRNRAPLDDSGMPKDRFSAEMPDATLATLKIQPSEPRDSAVYFCASGPGGNNYGYTFGSGTRLTVV.

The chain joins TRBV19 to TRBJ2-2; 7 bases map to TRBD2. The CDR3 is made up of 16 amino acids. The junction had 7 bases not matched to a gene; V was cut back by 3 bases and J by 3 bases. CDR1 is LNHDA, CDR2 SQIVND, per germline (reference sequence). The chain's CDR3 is CASSIGGRGHTGELFF. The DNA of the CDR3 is TGTGCCAGTAGTATTGGTGGGAGGGGTCACACCGGGGAGCTGTTTTTT.